The sequence of this T cell receptor (beta chain) was determined in a study of neoadjuvant anti-PD-1 for oral cavity cancer (dated by TCRdb to 2020 to 2023). Notes on the research overall: Patients mostly received three to four biweekly doses of nivolumab at 3 mg/kg before curative-intent surgical resection. Under RECIST 1.1, patients with complete response, partial response or stable disease were classed as responders, and patients with progression were classed as non-responders. A fourth nivolumab dose was given around day 43 to patients without progression, and definitive surgical resection was performed in those patients on days 50-56. The parent correlative cohort had over ten patients and a response rate of 30% to 35%. Broad study findings and their caveats: After neoadjuvant nivolumab, non-responders showed significantly higher T cell clonality (Gini index) in PBMCs than responders did. A higher pretreatment blood Treg/Th17 ratio correlated with both higher pretreatment blood TCRbeta clonality and lower post-treatment tumor TCRbeta clonality. Only three patients per response group were included in the TCR analyses, and the authors called for validation in larger cohorts.

For deep sequencing, each PBMC sample was run in six replicates, with libraries mostly built from approximately 520 ng of input genomic DNA. TCRbeta libraries were prepared with the immunoSEQ hsTCRbeta kit according to the manufacturer's instructions. The finished libraries were brought together in one pool at roughly 2.7 nM, which was then read using an Illumina NovaSeq 6000 S4 flow cell. Per the source publication's procedure: The immunoSEQ Analyzer handled quality control and preprocessing of the raw data. The analysis was restricted to productive rearrangements, with each unique CDR3 amino acid sequence defining a clonotype. Repertoire clonality was estimated as the Gini-Simpson index, which was computed with the R package tcR. Gini indices were compared with Student's t test, and associations with tumor size change were assessed by Pearson correlation. Here the immuneACCESS table is served through TCRdb, limited to in-frame sequences with V and J called. Missing clones are a known gap in these copies; in checked studies unresolved V genes cover under half, and the rest lacks a known reason. D and trimming come from the DNA, and the V and J calls and clone size come from that table. This sample gives 13,000 or so clones in total; around 70% of them show up just once. 2.6% of the sample is taken by the ten largest.

Explained via the paper, the time point label denotes: after neoadjuvant nivolumab, at surgical resection. The patients had newly diagnosed stage II-IVA oral cavity squamous cell carcinoma and had not received any prior systemic or radiation treatment. Everyone in the cohort had locally advanced, HPV-negative oral cavity squamous cell carcinoma. Peripheral blood mononuclear cells were analyzed directly and were not maintained or expanded in culture. The samples were obtained from a longitudinal correlative study of a single-arm phase II trial testing neoadjuvant nivolumab in oral cavity squamous cell carcinoma. Subject-matched pre- and post-treatment PBMCs and tumors from three responders and three non-responders underwent genomic DNA-based TCRbeta sequencing. Peripheral blood mononuclear cells were drawn once before nivolumab treatment and a second time after treatment, when surgery took place. Genomic DNA was isolated from PBMCs using the Maxwell RSC DNA from Cells kit.

With respect to this clone: Its target antigen remains unknown. The input lacks base qualities; no much larger clone sits a single base away.

There are 16 amino acids in the CDR3, from cysteine to phenylalanine inclusive. Just CDR3 DNA is preserved here, 48 bases in frame from base 1. For CDR1 and CDR2, the germline V gene lists MNHEY and SVGAGI. Trimming removed 4 bases from V and 0 bases from J; the gene matches leave 3 bases unexplained. The rearranged chain carries TRBV6-5 and TRBJ2-1, and 10 junctional nucleotides match TRBD2. This receptor was taken from a person between 35 and 79 years old with oral cavity squamous cell carcinoma. Sample: PBMCs, taken after nivolumab (anti-PD-1) treatment. The DNA sequence is as follows: TGTGCCAGCAGTTGGAGCGGGGGGGTCTCCTACAATGAGCAGTTCTTC. It codes for CASSWSGGVSYNEQFF.